A single sample is the source of the 29 T cell receptor beta chains below, sequenced in a study of blood T cell repertoires in COVID-19. TCRdb's copy holds only in-frame clones and misses some; the assay was immunoSEQ multiplex PCR. The repertoire holds 300,000 to 350,000 clones, with around nine tenths as singletons. Sample: PBMCs or T cells enriched from blood (not recorded which). The receptors stem from a woman aged 30 to 39 who had been exposed to COVID-19.

CDR3 coding DNA: TGCGCCAGCAGCCAAGCCGGCAGGGGACAGACTGAAGCTTTCTTT. Its translation is CASSQAGRGQTEAFF. The chain has TRBV4-3 and TRBJ1-1; 7 bases map to TRBD1. The ends lost 1 base at V and 5 bases at J; junction bases unmatched: 7. The CDR3 totals 15 residues. Germline V CDR1 and CDR2: LGHNA, YSLEER.

The chain couples TRBV4-3 to TRBJ2-7; 9 nucleotides agree with TRBD1. Germline V gene lookup returns CDR1 LGHNA and CDR2 YSLEER. The CDR3 loop spans 15 amino acids. The trim removed 4 bases at V and 2 bases at J, leaving 6 bases unmatched. The CDR3 nucleotides are TGCGCCAGCAGCCTGGGACAGGGTGAAGCCTACGAGCAGTACTTC. It yields the protein CASSLGQGEAYEQYF.

The chain links TRBV7-6 to TRBJ2-5; a weak D match, TRBD2 (5 bases). The CDR3 totals 13 residues. V lost 4 bases, J lost 5 bases, and 11 bases lay in between. CDR1 SGHVS and CDR2 FNYEAQ come from the germline V gene. CDR3 amino acids: CASSSGVGETQYF. For the CDR3, the DNA is TGTGCCAGCAGCTCCGGGGTTGGGGAGACCCAGTACTTC.

In DNA, the CDR3 is TGCGCCAGCAGCCAAGTTCTGGACAGCCGGGACTACACCTTC. It specifies CASSQVLDSRDYTF. The genes are TRBV4-1 and TRBJ1-2; D is perhaps TRBD1 (6 bases). There are 14 residues in the CDR3. V was cut by 1 base and J by 10 bases, with 16 bases left in between. Germline V gene sequence: CDR1 MGHRA, CDR2 YSYEKL.

The chain links TRBV28 to TRBJ1-2; D not certain. There are 15 residues in the CDR3. The V end was cut by 8 bases, the J end by 2 bases, with 18 bases between. Germline CDR1 reads MDHEN; CDR2 reads SYDVKM. Here the CDR3 DNA reads TGTGCCAGCGGATTAGACACCTTTTGGAACTATGGCTACACCTTC. Residues: CASGLDTFWNYGYTF.

The chain recombines TRBV5-1 with TRBJ1-1, with unresolved D. CDR3 length: 15 amino acids. The V end was cut by 0 bases, the J end by 4 bases, with 13 bases between. Germline V gene sequence: CDR1 SGHRS, CDR2 YFSETQ. The CDR3, as DNA: TGCGCCAGCAGCTTGGATTCCCCACTCGGCACTGAAGCTTTCTTT. This translates into CASSLDSPLGTEAFF.

This rearrangement joins TRBV6-5 to TRBJ1-1; D may be TRBD1 (6 bases). Germline V gene lookup returns CDR1 MNHEY and CDR2 SVGAGI. The CDR3 extends over 11 amino acids. Trimming pared 2 bases from V and 8 bases from J, leaving 6 bases between. The CDR3 DNA is TGTGCCAGCAGTTACGGACAGGAAGCTTTCTTT. Its translation: CASSYGQEAFF.

The chain joins TRBV5-8 to TRBJ1-3, with D maybe TRBD1 (5 bases). This CDR3 spans 16 amino acids. V lost 5 bases to trimming and J lost 8 bases, with 23 bases between them. Germline lookup yields CDR1 SGHTS and CDR2 YDEGEE. The DNA for the CDR3 is TGTGCCAGCAGACTCACCTTCGGCAGGCAAGGGGACACCATATATTTT. This gives the protein CASRLTFGRQGDTIYF.

The V gene is TRBV7-8, the J gene TRBJ1-1; TRBD1 matches at 7 bases. CDR1 is SGHVS and CDR2 is FQNEAQ in the germline V gene. With V trimmed by 3 bases and J by 4 bases, 5 bases remained unmatched. The CDR3 has 14 residues. The CDR3 loop reads CASSFRQGATEAFF. The CDR3 bases are TGTGCCAGCAGCTTTCGACAGGGAGCCACTGAAGCTTTCTTT. Combining the CDR3 with reference TRBV7-8 and TRBJ1-1 gives the whole variable domain GAGVSQSPRYKVAKRGQDVALRCDPISGHVSLFWYQQALGQGPEFLTYFQNEAQLDKSGLPSDRFFAERPEGSVSTLKIQRTQQEDSAVYLCASSFRQGATEAFFGQGTRLTVV.

The chain uses TRBV5-1 and TRBJ1-2; D remains ambiguous. The CDR3 runs 14 residues. Germline loops: CDR1 SGHRS, CDR2 YFSETQ. The V and J ends lost 0 bases and 3 bases respectively, with 9 bases between them. CDR3 coding DNA: TGCGCCAGCAGCTTGGACGTAGGAGACTATGGCTACACCTTC. Encoded protein: CASSLDVGDYGYTF. Supplemented by reference TRBV5-1 and TRBJ1-2, the full variable domain reads KAGVTQTPRYLIKTRGQQVTLSCSPISGHRSVSWYQQTPGQGLQFLFEYFSETQRNKGNFPGRFSGRQFSNSRSEMNVSTLELGDSALYLCASSLDVGDYGYTFGSGTRLTVV.

This rearrangement joins TRBV5-1 to TRBJ1-2; D not certain. Germline values: CDR1 SGHRS, CDR2 YFSETQ. Trimming removed 7 bases from V and 7 bases from J, with 20 bases in between. This CDR3 is 14 amino acids long. CDR3: CASGPDGNPLGYTF. The DNA of the CDR3 is TGCGCCAGCGGCCCAGACGGGAACCCGCTTGGCTACACCTTC.

The chain is built from TRBV19 and TRBJ1-2; no reliable D call. The CDR3 is 13 amino acids. The ends were cut back, 3 bases at V and 4 bases at J, with 9 bases in the middle. The germline CDR1 and CDR2 sequences are LNHDA and SQIVND (reference sequence). CDR3 protein: CASSIRGFYGYTF. Here the CDR3 DNA reads TGTGCCAGTAGTATTCGGGGTTTCTATGGCTACACCTTC.

The gene calls are TRBV5-1 and TRBJ2-3; D is undetermined. This CDR3 is built from 14 residues. Germline V gene lookup returns CDR1 SGHRS and CDR2 YFSETQ. Trimming cost V 0 bases and J 1 base, with 6 bases left between them. The CDR3 nucleotides read TGCGCCAGCAGCTTGGCCCAGGGCACAGATACGCAGTATTTT. Protein product: CASSLAQGTDTQYF. Filled out from reference TRBV5-1 and TRBJ2-3, the complete variable domain reads KAGVTQTPRYLIKTRGQQVTLSCSPISGHRSVSWYQQTPGQGLQFLFEYFSETQRNKGNFPGRFSGRQFSNSRSEMNVSTLELGDSALYLCASSLAQGTDTQYFGPGTRLTVL.

This chain joins TRBV6-2 or TRBV6-3 and TRBJ2-3; a weak D match, TRBD1 (5 bases). Germline V gene lookup returns CDR1 MNHEY and CDR2 SVGEGT. CDR3 length equals 15 residues. The germline V and J ends were trimmed by 0 bases and 2 bases, with 9 bases remaining between them. CDR3 sequence reads: CASSYSRTNTDTQYF. CDR3 DNA sequence: TGTGCCAGCAGTTACTCGAGGACAAACACAGATACGCAGTATTTT.

V usage is TRBV10-3 and J usage is TRBJ1-1, with D tentatively TRBD1 (6 bases). CDR3 length equals 14 residues. V lost 10 bases, J lost 0 bases, and 15 bases lay in between. CDR1 is ENHRY and CDR2 is SYGVKD in the germline V gene. CDR3 protein: CATGQPNMNTEAFF. The DNA for the CDR3 is TGTGCCACCGGACAGCCGAACATGAACACTGAAGCTTTCTTT.

J is TRBJ1-3 and V is TRBV2; 7 bases match TRBD1. The CDR3 has 17 amino acids. Trimming took 4 bases from V and 0 from J; bases not matched to a gene: 9. Germline CDR1 and CDR2: SNHLY and FYNNEI. The CDR3 spells CASSARQGPSSGNTIYF. CDR3 sequence (DNA): TGTGCCAGCAGTGCCAGACAGGGTCCCTCCTCTGGAAACACCATATATTTT.

The V call is TRBV10-3, the J call TRBJ1-1; the D gene is possibly TRBD1 (6 bases). The CDR3 length is 11 residues. V lost 11 bases and J lost 4, with 11 bases in between. Per the germline V gene, CDR1 is ENHRY and CDR2 is SYGVKD. CDR3 protein: CASGGLTEAFF. CDR3 bases: TGTGCCTCGGGGGGGCTCACTGAAGCTTTCTTT.

The CDR3 sequence is CASSSTAVNTEAFF. The CDR3 DNA reads as TGTGCCAGCAGCTCGACAGCCGTAAACACTGAAGCTTTCTTT. The chain employs TRBV11-3 and TRBJ1-1, with a weak D call TRBD1 (5 bases). Germline assignment: CDR1 SGHNT and CDR2 YENEEA. There are 14 residues in the CDR3. V was clipped by 4 bases and J by 2 bases, with 11 bases between them. Full variable domain (remainder filled in from reference TRBV11-3 and TRBJ1-1): EAGVVQSPRYKIIEKKQPVAFWCNPISGHNTLYWYLQNLGQGPELLIRYENEEAVDDSQLPKDRFSAERLKGVDSTLKIQPAELGDSAVYLCASSSTAVNTEAFFGQGTRLTVV.

For the CDR3, the DNA is TGTGCCAGCAGTCGGACAGGGAGCGGCGCTGAAGCTTTCTTT. This codes for CASSRTGSGAEAFF. The J gene is TRBJ1-1, the V gene TRBV7-9; 8 bases map to TRBD1. V dropped 6 bases and J dropped 6; count of bases not matched to a gene: 9. Germline V gene lookup returns CDR1 SEHNR and CDR2 FQNEAQ (reference sequence). CDR3 length: 14 residues.

This chain uses TRBV5-1 with TRBJ2-3, with 16 nucleotides matching TRBD2. Germline V gene lookup returns CDR1 SGHRS and CDR2 YFSETQ. With V trimmed by 6 bases and J by 6 bases, 10 bases remained unmatched. The CDR3 extends over 17 amino acids. CDR3 bases: TGCGCCAGCAAGGGACTAGCGGGGGGGCCCGATTTCGATACGCAGTATTTT. It is translated as CASKGLAGGPDFDTQYF.

This clone was counted a few times. V and J are TRBV18 and TRBJ1-2; 7 nucleotides align to TRBD1. The CDR3 loop spans 15 amino acids. J lost 4 bases, V lost 3 bases, and 8 bases had no gene match. Germline assignment: CDR1 KGHSH and CDR2 LQKENI. Written as DNA, the CDR3 is TGTGCCAGCTCACCGGTGATGACAGGGCCCTATGGCTACACCTTC. The encoded protein is CASSPVMTGPYGYTF.

This clone was seen only once. The V and J genes are TRBV6-5 and TRBJ2-5; D call uncertain. Germline assignment: CDR1 MNHEY and CDR2 SVGAGI. Trimming removed 6 bases from V and 4 bases from J, with 9 bases in between. The CDR3 covers 12 residues. CDR3: CASSQNRETQYF. The CDR3 DNA sequence: TGTGCCAGCAGCCAGAACCGAGAGACCCAGTACTTC.

This clone appeared a single time. The chain couples TRBV27 to TRBJ2-5, with 8 bases matching TRBD1. Germline V gene data show CDR1 as MNHEY and CDR2 as SMNVEV (reference sequence). Trimming cost V 6 bases and J 6 bases; bases outside gene matches: 9. CDR3 length: 14 residues. Here the CDR3 DNA reads TGTGCCAGCAGCTACGACAGGGGAGGAAAGACCCAGTACTTC. Translation gives CASSYDRGGKTQYF.

The genes are TRBV6-5 and TRBJ2-1, with 7 bases matching TRBD1. The J segment lost 0 bases and the V segment lost 6 bases, leaving 5 bases of the junction unmatched. CDR1 and CDR2 from the germline V gene are MNHEY and SVGAGI. This CDR3 is built from 15 residues. CDR3 in DNA: TGTGCCAGCAGATTGCGGACAGGCTCCTACAATGAGCAGTTCTTC. Translated, it gives CASRLRTGSYNEQFF.

As concerns this clone: An end of the junction does not agree with germline; a read error may underlie this. Written as DNA, the CDR3 is TGTGCCGGCAGCCTCGGGACAGGCCGTGGAAACACCATATATTTT. Residues: CAGSLGTGRGNTIYF. The chain links TRBV7-9 to TRBJ1-3, with 8 positions matching TRBD1. The CDR3 contains 15 residues. The germline gives CDR1 SEHNR, CDR2 FQNEAQ (reference sequence). Drawing the rest from reference TRBV7-9 and TRBJ1-3, the complete variable domain is DTGVSQNPRHKITKRGQNVTFRCDPISEHNRLYWYRQTLGQGPEFLTYFQNEAQLEKSRLLSDRFSAERPKGSFSTLEIQRTEQGDSAMYLCAGSLGTGRGNTIYFGEGSWLTVV.

The chain links TRBV9 to TRBJ1-1; TRBD1 agrees at 7 bases. Germline trimming cut 2 bases from V and 0 bases from J; bases unmatched to any gene: 4. The germline CDR1 and CDR2 sequences are SGDLS and YYNGEE. The CDR3 is 15 amino acids. The CDR3 spells CASSVGDRLNTEAFF. In DNA form, the CDR3 reads TGTGCCAGCAGCGTGGGGGACAGATTGAACACTGAAGCTTTCTTT. Based on the CDR3 plus reference TRBV9 and TRBJ1-1, the full variable domain is DSGVTQTPKHLITATGQRVTLRCSPRSGDLSVYWYQQSLDQGLQFLIQYYNGEERAKGNILERFSAQQFPDLHSELNLSSLELGDSALYFCASSVGDRLNTEAFFGQGTRLTVV.

This clone appeared a single time. This sequence joins TRBV3-1 (or the pseudogene TRBV3-2) and TRBJ1-2; maybe TRBD1 (5 bases). Trimming cost V 4 bases and J 3 bases, with 15 bases left between them. The germline CDR1 and CDR2 sequences are LGHDT and YNNKEL (reference sequence). The CDR3 consists of 15 residues. The CDR3 loop is CASSLQGLWDYGYTF. In DNA, the CDR3 is TGTGCCAGCAGCCTCCAGGGACTTTGGGACTATGGCTACACCTTC.

As DNA, the CDR3 is TGTGCCAGCGGACAGCTGAGCAGCTCCTATAATTCACCCCTCCACTTT. This translates into CASGQLSSSYNSPLHF. The genes are TRBV9 and TRBJ1-6; possibly TRBD1 for D (6 bases). This CDR3 region has 16 residues. The V gene's germline CDR1 is SGDLS and CDR2 YYNGEE. Trimming pared 7 bases from V and 0 bases from J, leaving 14 bases between.

The gene calls are TRBV14 and TRBJ2-2; 7 bases align to TRBD1. This CDR3 comprises 13 residues. V shed 4 bases, J shed 7 bases, and the junction held 3 bases outside the gene matches. Germline V gene data show CDR1 as SGHDN and CDR2 as FVKESK. Written as DNA, the CDR3 is TGTGCCAGCAGCCCGGACAGGAACGGGGAGCTGTTTTTT. Amino acids: CASSPDRNGELFF.